The T cell receptor (beta chain) described here comes from a study of CD8 T cells in Susac syndrome. RNA, at about 0.45 to 1 ug, was reverse transcribed with random hexamers. One entry per CDR3 protein results from TCRdb running MiXCR on the immunoSEQ multiplex PCR reads. The table shows under 200,000 distinct CDR3 sequences, with 94% occurring only once. This clonotype was detected only once. Germline loops: CDR1 SGHAT, CDR2 FQNNGV. V was shortened by 4 bases and J by 9 bases, with 7 bases between the two germline ends. The CDR3 contains 11 residues. The sequencing input was CD4+ T cells from PBMCs. The rearrangement uses TRBV11-2 and TRBJ2-1; D unclear. This receptor was obtained from a human donor with Susac syndrome. CDR3 region: CASSYQGEQFF. The CDR3 coding sequence is TGTGCCAGCAGCTACCAAGGTGAGCAGTTCTTC.